This T cell receptor (beta chain) was identified during a study of OX40 agonist ivuxolimab in advanced cancers. Study outcomes and limitations: Low normalized T-cell clonal expansion also characterized some of the nonresponders. Still undetermined is the antigen specificity of the expanded peripheral T cells.

Measured with immunoSEQ multiplex PCR; TCRdb has only the in-frame clones, and not every one. The table records some 68,000 clones, 85% to 90% of them present only once. Individuals having autoimmune disease history or systemic immunosuppression were not enrolled. The sampling schedule covered blood at baseline, cycle 4 day 1, and cycle 7 day 1. CDR3 size: 14 residues. CDR1 is SGHRS and CDR2 is YFSETQ in the germline V gene. V lost 0 bases and J 7 bases, leaving 11 bases between the germline ends. About this clone: Its specificity is unknown.

V usage is TRBV5-1 and J usage is TRBJ2-1, with D perhaps being TRBD1 or TRBD2 (5 bases each). The input for sequencing was CD4+ or CD8+ T cells sorted from blood, taken in a trial of the OX40 agonist ivuxolimab. The TCR originated in an adult with an advanced solid tumor such as melanoma, head and neck, liver or kidney cancer. The CDR3 DNA follows: TGCGCCAGCAGCTTGGCCGGGGCCCCTAATGAGCAGTTCTTC. Its protein product is CASSLAGAPNEQFF.